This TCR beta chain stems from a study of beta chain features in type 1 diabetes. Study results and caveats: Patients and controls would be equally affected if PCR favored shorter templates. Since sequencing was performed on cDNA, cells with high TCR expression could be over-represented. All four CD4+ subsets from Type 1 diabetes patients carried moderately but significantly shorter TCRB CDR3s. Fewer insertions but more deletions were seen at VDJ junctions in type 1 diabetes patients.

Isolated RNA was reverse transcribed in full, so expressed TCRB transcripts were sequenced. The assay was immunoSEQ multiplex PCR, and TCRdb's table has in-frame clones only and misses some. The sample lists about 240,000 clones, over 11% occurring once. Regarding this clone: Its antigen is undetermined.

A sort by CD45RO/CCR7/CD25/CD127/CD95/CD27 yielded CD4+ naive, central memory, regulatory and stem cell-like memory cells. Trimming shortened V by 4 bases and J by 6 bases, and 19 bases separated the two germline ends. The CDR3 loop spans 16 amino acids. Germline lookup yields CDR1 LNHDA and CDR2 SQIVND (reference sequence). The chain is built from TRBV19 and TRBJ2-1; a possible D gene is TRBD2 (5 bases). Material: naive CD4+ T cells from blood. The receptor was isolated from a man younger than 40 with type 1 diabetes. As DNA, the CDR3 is TGTGCCAGTAGTACACTAGTAAAAATCGGAACCAATGAGCAGTTCTTC. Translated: CASSTLVKIGTNEQFF. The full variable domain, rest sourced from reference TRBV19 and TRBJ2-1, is DGGITQSPKYLFRKEGQNVTLSCEQNLNHDAMYWYRQDPGQGLRLIYYSQIVNDFQKGDIAEGYSVSREKKESFPLTVTSAQKNPTAFYLCASSTLVKIGTNEQFFGPGTRLTVL.